Below, 27 T cell receptor beta chains from the same sample are listed, as sequenced in a study of CD8+CD57+ T cells in acquired aplastic anemia. It was patients with CD8+CD57+ cell expansion by flow cytometry who were chosen for sequencing. Researchers used genomic DNA as the template to profile TCR beta VDJ and CDR3. Using its own MiXCR run on the reads, TCRdb lists one record per CDR3 protein. The table has about half a million distinct CDR3 sequences, around 33% seen once; the top ten hold about 0.8%. Sequenced material: sorted CD4+, CD8+, or CD8+CD57+ T cells (not recorded which) from PBMCs. These receptor sequences come from a human donor with aplastic anemia.

This rearrangement joins TRBV10-3 to TRBJ2-7; possible D gene TRBD1, 6 bases. The CDR3 consists of 14 residues. CDR1 ENHRY and CDR2 SYGVKD come from the germline V gene. V gave up 0 bases and J gave up 3 bases, with 9 bases separating them. This CDR3 reads CAISESRDNYEQYV. In DNA, the CDR3 is TGTGCCATCAGTGAGTCGAGGGACAACTACGAGCAGTACGTC.

This clonotype occurred many times. The chain has TRBV2 and TRBJ2-3, with 13 nucleotides matching TRBD2. The CDR3 runs to 14 residues. The germline CDR1 and CDR2 sequences are SNHLY and FYNNEI. V lost 6 bases to trimming and J lost 8 bases; unmatched junction nucleotides: 5. The CDR3 coding sequence is TGTGCCAGCAGCGGACTAGCGGGGGTCCTTACGCAGTATTTT. This sequence encodes CASSGLAGVLTQYF.

This chain uses TRBV25-1 with TRBJ2-7; D is perhaps TRBD1 or TRBD2 (6 bases each). V was clipped by 6 bases and J by 5 bases, with 17 bases between them. From germline, CDR1 is MGHDK and CDR2 SYGVNS. The CDR3 runs 14 residues. CDR3 DNA: TGTGCCAGCAGCCCTGGGGGGCCACCCCACGAGCAGTACTTC. Its protein product is CASSPGGPPHEQYF.

The chain has TRBV25-1 and TRBJ2-7; TRBD1 aligns across 9 bases. The CDR3 runs to 21 residues. Germline CDR1 MGHDK, CDR2 SYGVNS. V shed 6 bases and J 11 bases; nucleotides not matched to a gene: 35. The CDR3 region has the DNA TGTGCCAGCAGCTTGGTCGGCACCTCCTACAAGGACAGGGGAGATAGCAGCATGGAGTACTTC. Encoded protein: CASSLVGTSYKDRGDSSMEYF.

The chain has TRBV19 and TRBJ2-7; 7 nucleotides agree with TRBD2. With 2 bases clipped from V and 7 bases from J, the junction kept 11 bases outside the gene matches. Per the germline V gene, CDR1 is LNHDA and CDR2 is SQIVND (reference sequence). The CDR3 loop spans 15 amino acids. The CDR3 region is CASSIRGRGAGEQYF. Written as DNA, the CDR3 is TGTGCCAGTAGTATACGAGGCCGCGGAGCGGGGGAGCAGTACTTC. The entire variable domain, with the rest obtained from reference TRBV19 and TRBJ2-7, is as follows: DGGITQSPKYLFRKEGQNVTLSCEQNLNHDAMYWYRQDPGQGLRLIYYSQIVNDFQKGDIAEGYSVSREKKESFPLTVTSAQKNPTAFYLCASSIRGRGAGEQYFGPGTRLTVT.

The chain recombines TRBV29-1 with TRBJ2-7; perhaps D is TRBD1 or TRBD2 (5 bases each). CDR3 length: 14 amino acids. Germline loops: CDR1 SQVTM, CDR2 ANQGSEA. V lost 7 bases and J 3 bases, leaving 19 bases between the germline ends. CDR3 nucleotides: TGCAGCGACACGATTCCTTGGGACCTCTACGAGCAGTACTTC. As protein: CSDTIPWDLYEQYF.

This clonotype was picked up many times. The V gene is TRBV5-1, the J gene TRBJ2-7, with 9 bases aligning to TRBD1. J was trimmed by 3 bases and V by 0 bases; bases with no gene match: 1. This CDR3 is 14 amino acids long. Germline loops: CDR1 SGHRS, CDR2 YFSETQ. CDR3 protein: CASSLEDRGYEQYF. CDR3 DNA: TGCGCCAGCAGCTTGGAGGACAGGGGCTACGAGCAGTACTTC. The whole variable domain, remainder taken from reference TRBV5-1 and TRBJ2-7, is KAGVTQTPRYLIKTRGQQVTLSCSPISGHRSVSWYQQTPGQGLQFLFEYFSETQRNKGNFPGRFSGRQFSNSRSEMNVSTLELGDSALYLCASSLEDRGYEQYFGPGTRLTVT.

J is TRBJ1-4 and V is TRBV6-5; 7 bases match TRBD1. CDR1 is MNHEY, CDR2 SVGAGI, per germline. With 6 bases clipped from V and 2 bases from J, the junction kept 9 bases outside the gene matches. The CDR3 sequence is 16 residues long. This chain's CDR3 is CASRSTGRGTNEKLFF. The CDR3 DNA follows: TGTGCCAGCAGGTCGACAGGGCGCGGGACTAATGAAAAACTGTTTTTT.

In nucleotides, the CDR3 is TGTGCCAGCACTAACATAGCTAACTATGGCTACACCTTC. Amino acids: CASTNIANYGYTF. The rearrangement links TRBV7-9 to TRBJ1-2; D uncertain. CDR1 and CDR2 (germline): SEHNR, FQNEAQ (reference sequence). This CDR3 region has 13 residues. V was shortened by 7 bases and J by 0 bases, with 9 bases between the two germline ends. Based on the CDR3 plus reference TRBV7-9 and TRBJ1-2, the full variable domain is DTGVSQNPRHKITKRGQNVTFRCDPISEHNRLYWYRQTLGQGPEFLTYFQNEAQLEKSRLLSDRFSAERPKGSFSTLEIQRTEQGDSAMYLCASTNIANYGYTFGSGTRLTVV.

There are a few counts of this clonotype. V usage is TRBV14 and J usage is TRBJ1-1; no clear D. The CDR3 contains 12 residues. V dropped 2 bases and J dropped 10 bases, with 11 bases sitting between them. Germline loops: CDR1 SGHDN, CDR2 FVKESK. CDR3 nucleotides: TGTGCCAGCAGCCAACAAGGTCATGGAGCTTTCTTT. Translation gives CASSQQGHGAFF. Complete variable domain (other parts from reference TRBV14 and TRBJ1-1): EAGVTQFPSHSVIEKGQTVTLRCDPISGHDNLYWYRRVMGKEIKFLLHFVKESKQDESGMPNNRFLAERTGGTYSTLKVQPAELEDSGVYFCASSQQGHGAFFGQGTRLTVV.

The chain employs TRBV19 and TRBJ1-1, with D hard to call. Germline V gene data show CDR1 as LNHDA and CDR2 as SQIVND (reference sequence). The CDR3 has 14 amino acids. Trimming shortened V by 6 bases and J by 4 bases, and 15 bases separated the two germline ends. CDR3 region: CASRPPNEGTEAFF. In nucleotides, the CDR3 is TGTGCCAGTAGACCCCCCAATGAAGGCACTGAAGCTTTCTTT. The complete variable domain, with remaining parts taken from reference TRBV19 and TRBJ1-1, reads DGGITQSPKYLFRKEGQNVTLSCEQNLNHDAMYWYRQDPGQGLRLIYYSQIVNDFQKGDIAEGYSVSREKKESFPLTVTSAQKNPTAFYLCASRPPNEGTEAFFGQGTRLTVV.

This clonotype was recorded a few times. A much larger clone sits a single nucleotide away, making a read error possible. V usage is TRBV7-8 and J usage is TRBJ2-3; D gene uncertain. The CDR3 length is 13 residues. The germline CDR1 and CDR2 sequences are SGHVS and FQNEAQ. V was clipped by 3 bases and J by 1 base, with 5 bases between them. CDR3 protein: CASSFGRTDTQYF. In nucleotides, the CDR3 is TGTGCCAGCAGCTTTGGGCGCACAGATACGCAGTATTTT.

The J gene is TRBJ1-5, the V gene TRBV6-1, with 9 bases that match TRBD1. After removal of 4 bases from V and 6 bases from J, the junction contained 10 bases not matched to a gene. This CDR3 contains 16 residues. CDR1 is MNHNS, CDR2 SASEGT, per germline. Here the CDR3 reads CASSGAGTGFSQPQHF. DNA of the CDR3: TGTGCCAGCAGTGGAGCCGGGACAGGGTTCTCTCAGCCCCAGCATTTT.

This chain links TRBV29-1 with TRBJ2-5; 9 bases agree with TRBD2. The V gene end was trimmed by 6 bases and the J gene end by 1 base; junction bases not matched to a gene: 3. Germline values: CDR1 SQVTM, CDR2 ANQGSEA. The length of the CDR3 is 13 residues. The CDR3 is CSVRTSAQETQYF. CDR3 bases: TGCAGCGTCCGGACTAGCGCCCAAGAGACCCAGTACTTC. The whole variable domain, filled in from reference TRBV29-1 and TRBJ2-5, reads SAVISQKPSRDICQRGTSLTIQCQVDSQVTMMFWYRQQPGQSLTLIATANQGSEATYESGFVIDKFPISRPNLTFSTLTVSNMSPEDSSIYLCSVRTSAQETQYFGPGTRLLVL.

The chain uses TRBV5-1 and TRBJ1-3; D ambiguous. This CDR3 region has 14 residues. Germline CDR1 SGHRS, CDR2 YFSETQ. Trimming left V 4 bases short and J 4 bases short, with 12 bases between. In nucleotides, the CDR3 is TGCGCCAGCAGCCCTTCCGAAGGGGGAAACACCATATATTTT. It codes for CASSPSEGGNTIYF.

A word on this clonotype: Mismatch with germline at one junction end may stem from a read error. The gene calls are TRBV5-1 and TRBJ1-2; D gene ambiguous. Per germline, CDR1 SGHRS and CDR2 YFSETQ. This CDR3 has 13 residues. The CDR3 region has the DNA TGCGCCAGCAGCTTGGTGGAGGGCGCGGGCTGCACCTTC. Protein product: CASSLVEGAGCTF.

This clonotype was counted a few times. Written as DNA, the CDR3 is TGTGCCAGCAGGCTTGAAGGTGAGCAGTTCTTC. Amino acids: CASRLEGEQFF. The chain has TRBV2 and TRBJ2-1; D unclear. The germline V and J ends were trimmed by 6 bases and 9 bases, with 9 bases remaining between them. Germline V gene data show CDR1 as SNHLY and CDR2 as FYNNEI. This CDR3 has 11 amino acids.

To note about this clonotype: The junction shows a germline mismatch at one end, possibly a read error. The chain employs TRBV20-1 and TRBJ1-1, with a weak D call TRBD1 (5 bases). The CDR3 is 14 amino acids. Germline lookup yields CDR1 DFQATT and CDR2 SNEGSKA (reference sequence). CDR3 amino acids: CSARVGGAATDAFF. In DNA, the CDR3 is TGCAGTGCTAGAGTCGGTGGGGCAGCCACTGATGCTTTCTTT.

The genes are TRBV19 and TRBJ2-1, with TRBD2 matching 14 bases. V was clipped by 3 bases and J by 7 bases; unmatched bases: 11. Germline-derived CDR1 and CDR2 are LNHDA and SQIVND (reference sequence). This CDR3 has 18 amino acids. The DNA for the CDR3 is TGTGCCAGTAGTATTGACCTCCCGACTAGCGGGGGGGCAAATGAGCAGTTCTTC. Residues: CASSIDLPTSGGANEQFF.

The chain carries TRBV29-1 and TRBJ2-7; 13 bases align to TRBD2. CDR1 and CDR2 from the germline V gene are SQVTM and ANQGSEA. The J segment lost 6 bases and the V segment lost 7 bases, leaving 3 bases of the junction unmatched. The CDR3 loop spans 12 amino acids. CDR3 coding DNA: TGCAGCGGGACTAGCGGGAGCTCCGAGCAGTACTTC. Translating gives CSGTSGSSEQYF.

The CDR3 DNA reads TGTGCCAGCAGCGTAGAGTCTTTCGGGGGAGCTTTCTTT. Encoded protein: CASSVESFGGAFF. This rearrangement joins TRBV9 to TRBJ1-1, with a tentative D call TRBD1 (5 bases). The CDR3 length is 13 residues. V gave up 0 bases and J gave up 10 bases, with 13 bases separating them. Germline CDR1 and CDR2: SGDLS and YYNGEE.

This clonotype was seen more than once but under ten times. V gene TRBV5-1 combines with J gene TRBJ1-2; D ambiguous. The CDR3 consists of 12 residues. V lost 8 bases and J lost 10, with 18 bases in between. Germline lookup yields CDR1 SGHRS and CDR2 YFSETQ. Here the CDR3 DNA reads TGCGCCAGTGCCGGGGAAGCCTATCACTACACCTTC. It specifies CASAGEAYHYTF.

The V and J genes are TRBV6-1 and TRBJ2-1; a weak D match, TRBD1 (6 bases). V lost 7 bases and J lost 8, with 21 bases in between. The length of the CDR3 is 15 residues. Germline V gene lookup returns CDR1 MNHNS and CDR2 SASEGT. CDR3 sequence: CASNPRGGGRDEQFF. CDR3 nucleotide sequence: TGTGCCAGCAACCCCCGTGGGGGCGGAAGGGATGAGCAGTTCTTC.

This clonotype was seen ten or more times. The J gene is TRBJ1-3, the V gene TRBV10-3; the D is unclear. The CDR3 totals 14 residues. Trimming pared 5 bases from V and 0 bases from J, leaving 8 bases between. Germline values: CDR1 ENHRY, CDR2 SYGVKD. The DNA for the CDR3 is TGTGCCATCAGTCGGGCTGGCTCTGGAAACACCATATATTTT. This gives the protein CAISRAGSGNTIYF.

This clonotype was observed at least ten times. The chain combines TRBV5-1 with TRBJ1-1, with TRBD1 matching 9 bases. CDR1 SGHRS and CDR2 YFSETQ come from the germline V gene. This CDR3 comprises 14 residues. Trimming took 3 bases from V and 5 from J; bases not matched to a gene: 5. The chain's CDR3 is CASSYQGTGTEAFF. CDR3 in DNA: TGCGCCAGCAGCTACCAGGGGACAGGGACTGAAGCTTTCTTT.

This chain connects TRBV19 to TRBJ2-7; 9 bases fit TRBD1. The length of the CDR3 is 13 residues. CDR1 is LNHDA and CDR2 is SQIVND in the germline V gene (reference sequence). The trim removed 11 bases at V and 5 bases at J, leaving 10 bases unmatched. The CDR3 sequence: CAPWGQGNHEQYV. The CDR3 DNA follows: TGTGCCCCATGGGGACAGGGTAACCACGAGCAGTACGTC.

This clonotype was seen more than once but under ten times. V usage is TRBV12-3 or TRBV12-4 and J usage is TRBJ2-3, with TRBD2 matching over 14 bases. The length of the CDR3 is 16 residues. Unmatched junction bases numbered 5, after V lost 5 bases and J lost 4 bases. The CDR3 sequence: CASSRPTSGGADTQYF. The CDR3 nucleotides read TGTGCCAGCAGTAGACCGACTAGCGGGGGGGCAGATACGCAGTATTTT.